The source of this TCR beta chain is a study of HIV-infected patients and healthy controls (dated by TCRdb to the mid-2010s). In terms of the full investigation: After three months of therapy, CD4 counts in about 85% of the 16 patients increased to a modest but significant degree while remaining below normal ranges. The CD4:CD8 ratio rose slightly, whereas CD8 counts showed no consistent shift during early therapy. Viral load became undetectable in about 70% of the 16 patients by the second bleed and in all patients after a further year of therapy. Relative to controls, total CDR3 counts per chain did not differ significantly, and patients lacked overall T-cell lymphocytopenia. The study tested whether deep TCR repertoire sequencing of HIV patients' small blood samples could capture immune perturbation and reconstitution. Paper-wide results and their limitations: Both the Jaccard index and the count of highly shared sequences showed that healthy controls shared more CDR3s between individuals than HIV+ patients did. Processing included only sixteen HIV-infected individuals, and this was regarded by the authors as a major limit on how widely the findings apply. Rare events from HIV-infected data received too much weight under size-matching, and comparisons were complicated by unequal numbers of distinct sequences between patients and controls. Significantly different mean usage between HIV-infected patients and controls was observed for eight alpha and eight beta V genes. The observed differences in diversity could not be explained by the slight differences in age and sex profiles between the study cohorts. Size-matched repertoire data did not replicate the apparent post-therapy recovery of the Gini index in HIV-infected patients. MAIT cell alpha-chain CDR3s were present at high frequency in healthy controls but severely depleted in HIV+ repertoires. HIV-infected repertoires showed significantly elevated mean Gini indices relative to controls, which possibly reflects oligoclonality. During therapy, HIV-associated CDR3s significantly decreased in frequency, while CMV-associated CDR3s did not change significantly, though most became more frequent. Alpha-beta chain pairing was not determined in the samples. In the study, no determination of donor HLA types was made. The use of whole blood limited sequencing depth and precluded separation of the dynamics of distinct T-cell subpopulations. Healthy control repertoires showed roughly threefold more distinct CDR3s and higher Shannon diversity than untreated HIV+ repertoires.

Whole blood was used without cell fractionation, so the repertoire reflected all unsorted peripheral T cells. An approximately 2.3 ml sample of peripheral blood was drawn into Tempus tubes for RNA extraction. HIV-infected adults not yet given antiretroviral therapy and scheduled to start treatment were recruited, and the first sixteen eligible patients underwent processing. Treatment interruptions were among the grounds for excluding patients from enrollment, as were febrile or AIDS-related illness, tumors, hepatitis B or C coinfection, immunomodulatory therapy and recent vaccination. The TURBO-DNase kit was used to remove leftover genomic DNA, and GLOBINclear was used to deplete globin mRNA. Pretreatment blood from HIV-infected patients was collected just before antiretroviral therapy was started. Reverse transcription of approximately 500 ng RNA was performed with SuperScript III using primers directed against the alpha and beta constant regions. Separate alpha and beta chain libraries were generated by chain-specific third strand synthesis with multiplexing indices. In the protocol, all rearrangements within a chain were amplified with a single primer pair so that primer bias was avoided, and molecular barcodes were added to each cDNA molecule. Purified cDNA was ligated with T4 RNA Ligase 1 onto a 5' RACE adapter bearing a random hexamer and the SP2 sequencing primer site. With slow temperature ramps used to favor optimal annealing, second strand synthesis was primed from the SP2 site with Phusion polymerase. Joined together, two random hexamer sequences that had both been added before amplification formed the 12-nucleotide barcode of each molecule. A short first PCR added P5 and P7 adapter elements plus a second index, followed by a roughly 25-cycle amplification PCR with P5s and P7 primers. Libraries received 27 PCR cycles in total, were quantified on a Qubit, sized on a Bioanalyzer, and diluted to 4 to 5 nM. Normalized libraries were sequenced on an Illumina MiSeq with 2 x 250 paired-end kits. Reverse transcription reactions underwent purification over MinElute columns, with elution into roughly 10 ul Tris-Cl. Adapter ligations were incubated for 23 hours at 16 degrees C and subsequently purified with AMPure XP beads at a 1:1 ratio. In the authors' own workflow: A modified Decombinator that output V, J, insert and barcode information was used to process the demultiplexed FASTQ files. Any sequence that shared a barcode yet differed from the dominant sequence was discarded as an error, and the number of original cDNA molecules was estimated by counting barcodes clustered at Levenshtein distance 3. The R packages ineq, vegan, igraph and RCytoscape were used for downstream analyses, together with IMGT nomenclature and CDR3 definitions. To avoid skew from clonal expansion, each TCR was counted once, and V gene usage was computed over distinct sequences. Whenever two unique CDR3 amino acid sequences within a donor differed by a single Levenshtein edit, similarity networks linked them. In the repertoires, a search was made for a compiled set of published HIV-specific CDR3s (around 95 alpha, several hundred beta) and CMV-specific CDR3s (approximately 13 alpha, 253 beta). Random subsampling to size-matched repertoires showed patients' decreased diversity was not caused by their lower sequence numbers. The public reads were quality trimmed at Q25 with fastp and then assembled into clones with MiXCR by TCRdb, keeping productive beta chains. Identical CDR3 protein sequences are pooled into one entry, listed with their most common genes and DNA. TCRdb, rather than the study authors, made the V and J calls. The sample table holds about 9,600 distinct CDR3 sequences, of which around 7% were seen once. The ten largest account for about 37% of the sample.

V is reduced by 6 bases and J by 1 base, leaving a spacing of 12 bases between them. The CDR3 starts with the cysteine, ends with the phenylalanine, and has 14 residues. The entry retains the CDR3 DNA only, 42 bases that are in frame from base 1. The germline V gene specifies SNHLY as CDR1 and FYNNEI as CDR2. This clonotype was observed many times. The antigen it binds to is not known. Base qualities are not provided; no much larger clone lies one nucleotide away. Sequences were derived from blood, sampled before antiretroviral therapy. This sequence was found in an adult with HIV infection. The V and J genes are TRBV2 and TRBJ1-1; possibly the D gene is TRBD1, per 5 matching bases. Here is the DNA: TGTGCCAGCAGGAATGGGGGGGGGAACACTGAAGCTTTCTTT. This translates into CASRNGGGNTEAFF.